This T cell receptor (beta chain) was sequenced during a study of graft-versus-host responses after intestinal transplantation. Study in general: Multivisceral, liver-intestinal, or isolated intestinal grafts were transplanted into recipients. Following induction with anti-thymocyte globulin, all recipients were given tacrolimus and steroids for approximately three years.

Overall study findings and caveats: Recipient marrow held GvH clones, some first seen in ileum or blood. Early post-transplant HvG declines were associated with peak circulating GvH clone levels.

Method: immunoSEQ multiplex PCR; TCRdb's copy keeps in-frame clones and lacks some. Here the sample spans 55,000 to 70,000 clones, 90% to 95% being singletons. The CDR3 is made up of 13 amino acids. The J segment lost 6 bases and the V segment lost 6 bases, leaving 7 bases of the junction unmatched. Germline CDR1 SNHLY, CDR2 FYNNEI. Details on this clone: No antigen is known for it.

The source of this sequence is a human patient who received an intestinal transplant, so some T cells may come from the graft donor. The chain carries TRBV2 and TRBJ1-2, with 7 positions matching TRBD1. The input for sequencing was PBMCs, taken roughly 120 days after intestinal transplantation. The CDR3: CASSPTGDDGYTF. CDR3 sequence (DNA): TGTGCCAGCAGCCCCACAGGGGACGATGGCTACACCTTC.